Listed below are T cell receptor beta chains from one sample, sequenced in a study of control samples from healthy donors and cancer patients. This table comes from immunoSEQ multiplex PCR, and its TCRdb copy is limited to in-frame clones, with some not included. The sample lists tens of thousands of clones; roughly nine tenths were seen once. Sequenced material: blood. The receptors shown here come from a woman aged 25 to 39 in good health. CDR3s include the opening cysteine and the closing phenylalanine or tryptophan. The D gene is left open where the match is weak.

j_gene | d_gene | v_gene | CDR3aa
TRBJ1-6 | NA | TRBV14 | CASSPTSSYNSPLHF
TRBJ2-1 | NA | TRBV19 | CASSSDTSSYNEQFF
TRBJ2-5 | TRBD2 | TRBV5-1 | CASSPGLAGRETQYF
TRBJ1-1 | NA | TRBV6-6 | CASSYGGSDTEAFF
TRBJ1-1 | NA | TRBV12-3/TRBV12-4 | CASKYRQNTEAFF
TRBJ2-1 | NA | TRBV5-1 | CASSPSNTNEQFF
TRBJ1-5 | NA | TRBV2 | CASTLGRDTNQPQHF
TRBJ1-4 | NA | TRBV10-3 | CAISGGAGEKLFF
TRBJ1-2 | NA | TRBV25-1 | CASSLANYGYTF
TRBJ1-4 | NA | TRBV20-1 | CSGTVNEKLFF
TRBJ2-1 | TRBD1 | TRBV6-5 | CATYRGHEQFF
TRBJ2-1 | NA | TRBV12-5 | CASGLWVLSNEQFF
TRBJ1-2 | NA | TRBV4-2 | CASSQDTSRSYTF
TRBJ2-3 | NA | TRBV11-2 | CASSSVGGPADTQYF
TRBJ1-1 | NA | TRBV7-9 | CASSLRGAGPTEAFF
TRBJ1-3 | NA | TRBV30 | CAWTGVGGNTIYF
TRBJ1-2 | TRBD1 | TRBV6-6 | CASSPSGTGYGYTF
TRBJ2-3 | NA | TRBV19 | CASSMWKSTDTQYF
TRBJ2-3 | NA | TRBV18 | CASSPQGTQYF
TRBJ2-1 | NA | TRBV5-1 | CASSLVDNEQFF
TRBJ1-4 | TRBD1 | TRBV11-2 | CASSGETGGTTNEKLFF
TRBJ1-5 | NA | TRBV2 | CASSDAGGSNQPQHF
TRBJ2-7 | NA | TRBV19 | CASAGPPAYEQYF
TRBJ2-2 | NA | TRBV5-1 | CASSLEGRGPGELFF
TRBJ1-3 | TRBD1 | TRBV5-1 | CASSKDRAGSGNTIYF